These 18 T cell receptor beta chains share one sample of origin, sequenced in a study of CD8+CD57+ T cells in acquired aplastic anemia. Patients selected for sequencing had displayed CD8+CD57+ cell expansion by flow cytometry. TCR beta VDJ and CDR3 profiling used genomic DNA as template. From the reads, TCRdb called clonotypes with MiXCR, one entry per CDR3 protein. The sample shows fewer than 250,000 distinct CDR3 sequences, around 43% of them seen only once. Sequenced material: sorted CD4+, CD8+, or CD8+CD57+ T cells (not recorded which) from PBMCs. The receptor set was obtained from a human donor with aplastic anemia.

Of note for this clonotype: The CDR3 carries no conserved terminal phenylalanine or tryptophan, so it likely arises from a read error. The rearrangement uses TRBV19 and TRBJ1-2, with 7 bases matching TRBD1. Germline CDR1 is LNHDA and CDR2 is SQIVND (reference sequence). This CDR3 is 13 amino acids long. The junction had 6 bases not matched to a gene; V was cut back by 3 bases and J by 8 bases. CDR3 residues: CASSIATGTGYTL. CDR3 nucleotide sequence: TGTGCCAGTAGTATCGCGACAGGGACCGGCTACACCCTC.

The genes are TRBV7-2 and TRBJ1-6; TRBD1 aligns across 7 bases. The V gene's germline CDR1 is SGHTA and CDR2 FQGNSA. V gave up 0 bases and J gave up 8 bases; unmatched junction bases: 7. The CDR3 extends over 16 amino acids. CDR3 in DNA: TGTGCCAGCAGCTTAGCGGTGGGACAGCGATATTCACCCCTCCACTTT. Translation gives CASSLAVGQRYSPLHF.

This chain links TRBV27 with TRBJ2-3; 15 bases agree with TRBD2. Germline trimming cut 1 base from V and 4 bases from J; bases unmatched to any gene: 3. In germline, CDR1 is MNHEY, CDR2 SMNVEV (reference sequence). CDR3 length equals 17 residues. CDR3: CASSLYGTSGRPDTQYF. In DNA, the CDR3 is TGTGCCAGCAGTTTATACGGGACTAGCGGGAGGCCAGATACGCAGTATTTT.

This clonotype was found a few times. The rearrangement uses TRBV7-8 and TRBJ2-1; 13 bases fit TRBD2. The junction had 2 bases not matched to a gene; V was cut back by 5 bases and J by 7 bases. The length of the CDR3 is 14 residues. CDR1 is SGHVS, CDR2 FQNEAQ, per germline. The CDR3 sequence is CASSLGLAGNEQFF. As DNA, the CDR3 is TGTGCCAGCAGCCTGGGACTAGCGGGGAATGAGCAGTTCTTC.

The rearrangement uses TRBV6-5 and TRBJ2-5; 9 bases are a match to TRBD2. Germline assignment: CDR1 MNHEY and CDR2 SVGAGI. Trimming at V came to 0 bases and at J to 5 bases, leaving 7 bases not matched to a gene. CDR3 length equals 16 residues. CDR3 protein: CASSYSGTSPAETQYF. DNA of the CDR3: TGTGCCAGCAGTTACTCTGGGACTAGCCCGGCGGAGACCCAGTACTTC.

This clonotype showed up just once. The genes are TRBV19 and TRBJ2-3, with TRBD2 matching 12 bases. The CDR3 spans 16 residues. V lost 1 base and J lost 4; bases outside the gene matches: 3. In germline, CDR1 is LNHDA, CDR2 SQIVND (reference sequence). For the CDR3, the DNA is TGTGCCAGTAGTATAGGACTAGCGGGGGTGGCAGATACGCAGTATTTT. This codes for CASSIGLAGVADTQYF.

The chain carries TRBV29-1 and TRBJ2-5, with 7 nucleotides matching TRBD2. J lost 7 bases, V lost 3 bases, and 14 bases had no gene match. This CDR3 contains 15 residues. Germline CDR1 reads SQVTM; CDR2 reads ANQGSEA. The CDR3 nucleotides are TGCAGCGTTGACCGAGGGGATAGCGGGTATGGGACCCAGTACTTC. Residues: CSVDRGDSGYGTQYF.

This clonotype was found once. The chain couples TRBV7-9 to TRBJ2-5; 14 bases align to TRBD2. The CDR3 runs to 19 residues. Germline V gene sequence: CDR1 SEHNR, CDR2 FQNEAQ (reference sequence). V lost 5 bases, J lost 1 base, and 12 bases stayed unmatched. The CDR3, as DNA: TGTGCCAGCAGCCTCGGACTAGCGGGGGGTTTGGAGCGCCAAGAGACCCAGTACTTC. Translated: CASSLGLAGGLERQETQYF.

Many counts were recorded for this clonotype. The rearrangement joins TRBV7-2 to TRBJ2-2; TRBD1 aligns across 7 bases. The CDR3 consists of 15 residues. V was pared by 7 bases and J by 6 bases, with 11 bases of the junction left unmatched. Germline assignment: CDR1 SGHTA and CDR2 FQGNSA. CDR3 nucleotides: TGTGCCAGCACCCAATTGGGACAGAGGTCCGGGGAGCTGTTTTTT. Its translation: CASTQLGQRSGELFF.

The table lists this clonotype with many counts. This sequence joins TRBV4-1 and TRBJ2-7; D not certain. In germline, CDR1 is MGHRA, CDR2 YSYEKL. This CDR3 comprises 15 residues. V was cut by 0 bases and J by 3 bases, with 12 bases left in between. CDR3 nucleotide sequence: TGCGCCAGCAGCCAAGACCTCCCCGGCTACTACGAGCAGTACTTC. Encoded protein: CASSQDLPGYYEQYF.

This clonotype was recorded at least ten times. The chain has TRBV10-1 and TRBJ2-1; 9 bases map to TRBD2. V lost 4 bases, J lost 8 bases, and 15 bases stayed unmatched. Germline-derived CDR1 and CDR2 are WNHNN and SYGVQD (reference sequence). The CDR3 runs 17 residues. The CDR3 nucleotides are TGCGCCAGCAGTGTATCGCGGGAGGGCCCCCAATTCGATGAGCAGTTCTTC. This sequence encodes CASSVSREGPQFDEQFF.

V is TRBV7-8 and J is TRBJ1-4; possible D gene TRBD1, 6 bases. The V gene lost 4 bases and the J gene lost 11 bases, with 17 bases spanning the gap. The CDR3 length is 14 residues. In germline, CDR1 is SGHVS, CDR2 FQNEAQ. The CDR3 sequence is CASSSTGPGGKLFF. The CDR3 DNA is TGTGCCAGCAGCTCCACAGGGCCCGGGGGGAAACTGTTTTTT.

With regard to this clonotype: This clone may be a read error of a much larger clone one base away. V is TRBV7-2 and J is TRBJ2-2, with a tentative D call TRBD2 (6 bases). V lost 8 bases and J 9 bases, leaving 13 bases between the germline ends. This CDR3 comprises 12 residues. The V gene's germline CDR1 is SGHTA and CDR2 FQGNSA. The CDR3 region is CASWRGPRELFF. The CDR3 DNA reads TGTGCCAGCTGGAGGGGTCCCAGGGAGCTGTTTTTT.

Concerning this clonotype: A junction boundary mismatches the germline segment, possibly from a read error. The chain's CDR3 is CASSLGLATNTEAFF. In DNA, the CDR3 is TGTGCCAGCAGCTTAGGTCTGGCGACGAACACTGAAGCTTTCTTT. J is TRBJ1-1 and V is TRBV5-1; unclear D gene. Germline CDR1 is SGHRS and CDR2 is YFSETQ. The CDR3 extends over 15 amino acids.

This rearrangement joins TRBV20-1 to TRBJ2-3; the D gene is possibly TRBD2 (7 bases). Trimming pared 5 bases from V and 3 bases from J, leaving 21 bases between. Germline assignment: CDR1 DFQATT and CDR2 SNEGSKA (reference sequence). There are 16 residues in the CDR3. This chain's CDR3 is CSAWHLGGPRTDTQYF. DNA for the CDR3: TGCAGTGCTTGGCACCTGGGGGGGCCTAGGACAGATACGCAGTATTTT.

CDR3 residues: CASKGRTSYEQYF. The DNA of the CDR3 is TGTGCCAGCAAAGGGCGGACCTCCTACGAGCAGTACTTC. This chain connects TRBV5-6 to TRBJ2-7, with unresolved D. The CDR3 runs to 13 residues. Germline-derived CDR1 and CDR2 are SGHDT and YYEEEE. Trimming took 6 bases from V and 0 from J, leaving 10 bases between them.

J is TRBJ1-2 and V is TRBV9; 7 nucleotides align to TRBD1. The V gene end was trimmed by 4 bases and the J gene end by 6 bases; junction bases not matched to a gene: 3. CDR3 size: 12 residues. CDR1 and CDR2 (germline): SGDLS, YYNGEE. CDR3 sequence: CASSRDRDGYTF. The CDR3 nucleotides read TGTGCCAGCAGCCGAGACAGGGATGGCTACACCTTC.

There are many counts of this clonotype. The CDR3 nucleotides read TGTGCCAGCAGGGAGGGGGCGGGGAACACTGAAGCTTTCTTT. Translating it yields CASREGAGNTEAFF. The chain has TRBV7-9 and TRBJ1-1, with 7 nucleotides matching TRBD1. Trimming removed 6 bases from V and 1 base from J; junction bases left unmatched: 5. The CDR3 is 14 residues long. Germline CDR1 reads SEHNR; CDR2 reads FQNEAQ (reference sequence).